The rows below give T cell receptor beta chains drawn from one sample of a study of graft-versus-host responses after intestinal transplantation. Measured with immunoSEQ multiplex PCR; TCRdb has only the in-frame clones, and not every one. The sample carries 75,000 to 95,000 clones, more than 85% recorded once. No antigen is known for these receptors. The sample consisted of unstimulated CD4+ T cells sorted from spleen or lymph node cells, taken before transplant. The receptor set was obtained from a human donor who was the organ donor for an intestinal transplant. CDR3s include the opening cysteine and the closing phenylalanine or tryptophan. A D gene is named only where the DNA matches it firmly. Clone sizes are given selectively: once, few, many, or a class where the clone is expanded.

TRBD1,TRBV10-1,TRBJ2-1,.,CASRDREDNEQFF,TGCGCCAGCAGGGACAGGGAGGACAATGAGCAGTTCTTC
.,TRBV6-5,TRBJ2-7,once,CASKRIGSYEQYF,TGTGCCAGCAAGAGGATAGGCTCCTACGAGCAGTACTTC
.,TRBV30,TRBJ1-1,few,CAWRGTKATRNTEAFF,TGTGCCTGGAGAGGGACAAAGGCTACTAGAAACACTGAAGCTTTCTTT
.,TRBV14,TRBJ2-7,once,CASTPNEQYF,TGTGCCAGCACCCCTAACGAGCAGTACTTC
TRBD1,TRBV7-9,TRBJ2-4,.,CASSFRTGGLDFQYF,TGTGCCAGCAGCTTTAGGACAGGGGGCTTGGATTTTCAGTACTTC
TRBD2,TRBV5-5,TRBJ2-1,.,CASSLEPSGSWNEQFF,TGTGCCAGCAGCTTGGAGCCTAGCGGGAGTTGGAATGAGCAGTTCTTC
TRBD1,TRBV10-3,TRBJ2-5,.,CAISFGQGETQYF,TGTGCCATCAGTTTTGGACAGGGGGAGACCCAGTACTTC
TRBD2,TRBV5-1,TRBJ2-1,.,CASSPTAGAYNEQFF,TGCGCCAGCAGCCCGACAGCGGGGGCCTACAATGAGCAGTTCTTC
TRBD2,TRBV6-5,TRBJ2-3,.,CASSQTSGVTDTQYF,TGTGCCAGCAGCCAAACTAGCGGAGTTACAGATACGCAGTATTTT
.,TRBV10-3,TRBJ2-3,.,CAISESLTADTQYF,TGTGCCATCAGTGAGTCCCTAACGGCAGATACGCAGTATTTT
.,TRBV2,TRBJ2-7,.,CASSRGHMSSYEQYF,TGTGCCAGCAGTAGGGGACACATGAGCTCCTACGAGCAGTACTTC
.,TRBV6-5,TRBJ2-1,.,CASSYLGLPFNEQFF,TGTGCCAGCAGTTATTTGGGACTTCCCTTCAATGAGCAGTTCTTC